The 28 T cell receptor beta chains listed next were all sequenced from one sample in a study of shared clonotypes between healthy human individuals. Some clones are missing from TCRdb's copy, which holds only in-frame ones; the method was immunoSEQ multiplex PCR. The repertoire holds more than 1.2 million clones, with approximately 98.5% as singletons. Sequencing was carried out using naive CD4+ T cells sorted from blood. Subset reported: CD45RA+ positively selected. Source of these receptors: a man aged 30 to 45 in good health.

The chain carries TRBV18 and TRBJ1-1; 7 bases line up with TRBD1. CDR3 length equals 17 residues. The V segment lost 3 bases and the J segment 8 bases; nucleotides outside the gene matches: 18. Germline CDR1 reads KGHSH; CDR2 reads LQKENI. The CDR3 is CASSPQHRGSSNSEAFF. The CDR3 coding sequence is TGTGCCAGCTCACCGCAACACAGGGGATCTTCTAATTCGGAAGCTTTCTTT.

The genes are TRBV5-5 and TRBJ1-5, with D perhaps matching TRBD1 (5 bases). V was pared by 0 bases and J by 9 bases, with 13 bases between. CDR1 and CDR2 (germline): SGHKS, YYEKEE (reference sequence). This CDR3 comprises 14 residues. This CDR3 reads CASSLAHRDRPQHF. CDR3 sequence (DNA): TGTGCCAGCAGCTTGGCCCATAGGGACCGGCCCCAGCATTTT.

The chain is built from TRBV14 and TRBJ1-1; possibly TRBD1 for D (5 bases). Germline assignment: CDR1 SGHDN and CDR2 FVKESK. Deletions cut 4 bases from V and 7 bases from J, with 16 bases between. The CDR3 spans 14 residues. Written as DNA, the CDR3 is TGTGCCAGCAGCCCATGGGGGAGGGAAGGTGAAGCTTTCTTT. It yields the protein CASSPWGREGEAFF.

As for this clone: In the same sample, other DNA sequences code for this CDR3. DNA of the CDR3: TGCGCCAGCAGCTCTGGAGGGCAGACCTACGAGCAGTACTTC. This sequence encodes CASSSGGQTYEQYF. The rearrangement links TRBV5-1 to TRBJ2-7; D may be TRBD2 (6 bases). Trimming shortened V by 3 bases and J by 2 bases, and 12 bases separated the two germline ends. The CDR3 has 14 residues. Germline CDR1 reads SGHRS; CDR2 reads YFSETQ. The complete variable domain, with remaining parts taken from reference TRBV5-1 and TRBJ2-7, reads KAGVTQTPRYLIKTRGQQVTLSCSPISGHRSVSWYQQTPGQGLQFLFEYFSETQRNKGNFPGRFSGRQFSNSRSEMNVSTLELGDSALYLCASSSGGQTYEQYFGPGTRLTVT.

The chain links TRBV6-5 to TRBJ1-2; a weak D match, TRBD1 (6 bases). The CDR3 has 15 residues. With 5 bases removed from V and 7 bases from J, the gap between germline ends came to 20 bases. CDR1 and CDR2 from the germline V gene are MNHEY and SVGAGI. The CDR3 DNA reads TGTGCCAGCAGTCCCTTACCGAGGGGACAAGCTGGCTACACCTTC. It encodes CASSPLPRGQAGYTF.

This chain links TRBV7-8 with TRBJ2-1; 7 bases are a match to TRBD2. The CDR3 loop spans 13 amino acids. Germline values: CDR1 SGHVS, CDR2 FQNEAQ. V was pared by 5 bases and J by 12 bases, with 10 bases of the junction left unmatched. As DNA, the CDR3 is TGTGCCAGCAGCCCGATTGCGGGAGCGGGGCAGTTCTTC. The encoded protein is CASSPIAGAGQFF.

This chain uses TRBV30 with TRBJ2-1, with TRBD2 matching 7 bases. V was pared by 5 bases and J by 14 bases, with 9 bases of the junction left unmatched. CDR1 and CDR2 (germline): GTSNPN, SVGIG (reference sequence). This CDR3 spans 11 amino acids. The CDR3 is CAWQQGLVKFF. In DNA form, the CDR3 reads TGTGCCTGGCAACAAGGACTAGTAAAGTTCTTC.

The chain combines TRBV9 with TRBJ2-1; D remains ambiguous. This CDR3 region has 16 residues. With 0 bases removed from V and 1 base from J, the gap between germline ends came to 11 bases. Germline V gene data show CDR1 as SGDLS and CDR2 as YYNGEE. The CDR3 region is CASSVEPGRSYNEQFF. CDR3 coding DNA: TGTGCCAGCAGCGTAGAACCGGGCCGATCCTACAATGAGCAGTTCTTC.

The chain links TRBV15 to TRBJ2-1; D might be TRBD1 or TRBD2, each matching 6 bases. Trimming stripped 6 bases from V and 5 bases from J, with 23 bases between. Germline CDR1 is LNHNV and CDR2 is YYDKDF (reference sequence). The CDR3 loop spans 17 amino acids. The CDR3 DNA reads as TGTGCCACCAGTAATTTTAGGGGGGCCTCGACGAACAATGAGCAGTTCTTC. Protein product: CATSNFRGASTNNEQFF.

The chain is built from TRBV11-2 and TRBJ1-2; D gene unclear. Deletions cut 5 bases from V and 4 bases from J, with 17 bases between. The germline V gene encodes CDR1 SGHAT and CDR2 FQNNGV. The CDR3 covers 15 residues. The CDR3 DNA is TGTGCCAGCAGCCCGACGGCAGGTGTCCCCTATGGCTACACCTTC. Residues: CASSPTAGVPYGYTF.

This chain links TRBV9 with TRBJ2-1; D may be TRBD1 or TRBD2 (5 bases each). The CDR3 is 15 amino acids. Trimming cost V 0 bases and J 8 bases, with 15 bases left between them. Germline CDR1 and CDR2: SGDLS and YYNGEE. In DNA form, the CDR3 reads TGTGCCAGCAGCGTAGGGGACCGGGTAATCGATGAGCAGTTCTTC. The encoded protein is CASSVGDRVIDEQFF.

This clone was seen once. The chain joins TRBV9 to TRBJ1-1; D gene ambiguous. The germline V gene encodes CDR1 SGDLS and CDR2 YYNGEE. The CDR3 loop spans 15 amino acids. V was shortened by 0 bases and J by 0 bases, with 9 bases between the two germline ends. The CDR3 coding sequence is TGTGCCAGCAGCGTAGATTGGCTCTTGAACACTGAAGCTTTCTTT. It yields the protein CASSVDWLLNTEAFF. Full variable domain (outside the CDR3, taken from reference TRBV9 and TRBJ1-1): DSGVTQTPKHLITATGQRVTLRCSPRSGDLSVYWYQQSLDQGLQFLIQYYNGEERAKGNILERFSAQQFPDLHSELNLSSLELGDSALYFCASSVDWLLNTEAFFGQGTRLTVV.

This chain joins TRBV5-1 and TRBJ2-3; 8 bases align to TRBD2. Germline assignment: CDR1 SGHRS and CDR2 YFSETQ. CDR3 length equals 16 residues. The V and J ends lost 3 bases and 3 bases, in that order; junction bases with no gene match: 9. CDR3 sequence: CASSSPPGLVTDTQYF. CDR3 sequence (DNA): TGCGCCAGCAGCTCCCCCCCGGGACTAGTGACAGATACGCAGTATTTT.

The CDR3 region is CASSLASGRYNEQFF. The CDR3 DNA reads as TGTGCCAGCAGCTTAGCTAGCGGGCGATACAATGAGCAGTTCTTC. The V gene is TRBV11-2, the J gene TRBJ2-1; 8 bases match TRBD2. Germline V gene sequence: CDR1 SGHAT, CDR2 FQNNGV. With 1 base clipped from V and 4 bases from J, the junction kept 3 bases outside the gene matches. The CDR3 totals 15 residues.

The chain is built from TRBV5-8 and TRBJ2-5, with 8 bases aligning to TRBD1. The V segment lost 1 base and the J segment 1 base; nucleotides outside the gene matches: 6. In germline, CDR1 is SGHTS, CDR2 YDEGEE. CDR3 size: 16 residues. The CDR3 bases are TGTGCCAGCAGCTTGCGGACAGGGCACCTCCAAGAGACCCAGTACTTC. This sequence encodes CASSLRTGHLQETQYF.

A note on this clone: This sample also contains other DNA sequences that code for the same CDR3. The rearrangement joins TRBV5-6 to TRBJ1-1, with D uncertain. The CDR3 is made up of 13 amino acids. V lost 2 bases and J lost 3, with 8 bases in between. Germline assignment: CDR1 SGHDT and CDR2 YYEEEE. DNA of the CDR3: TGTGCCAGCAGCTTAGGACGGGACACTGAAGCTTTCTTT. It translates to CASSLGRDTEAFF.

The chain links TRBV28 to TRBJ2-7; the D is unclear. The CDR3 loop spans 14 amino acids. The V end lost 7 bases, the J end lost 3 bases, and 16 bases lay between the germline ends. The germline gives CDR1 MDHEN, CDR2 SYDVKM. Here the CDR3 reads CASTPLGLNYEQYF. The CDR3 coding sequence is TGTGCCAGCACCCCCCTGGGATTAAACTACGAGCAGTACTTC.

CDR3 nucleotide sequence: TGTGCCAGCAGCCCCGGGGACGGAGGCACAGATACGCAGTATTTT. Translation: CASSPGDGGTDTQYF. V gene TRBV7-9 combines with J gene TRBJ2-3, with D tentatively TRBD1 or TRBD2 (5 bases each). This CDR3 contains 15 residues. Looked up from germline, CDR1 is SEHNR and CDR2 is FQNEAQ (reference sequence). V was trimmed by 5 bases and J by 1 base, leaving 13 bases between them.

V gene TRBV30 combines with J gene TRBJ2-7; 7 nucleotides match TRBD2. Germline CDR1 reads GTSNPN; CDR2 reads SVGIG (reference sequence). This CDR3 is built from 17 residues. V shed 0 bases, J shed 2 bases, and the junction held 13 bases outside the gene matches. The CDR3 coding sequence is TGTGCCTGGAGTGTATTCCTTGTGCGGGAGAAGGCCTACGAGCAGTACTTC. Residues: CAWSVFLVREKAYEQYF.

The rearrangement links TRBV7-9 to TRBJ1-1, with D perhaps matching TRBD1 (6 bases). The CDR3 has 18 amino acids. The germline CDR1 and CDR2 sequences are SEHNR and FQNEAQ (reference sequence). V lost 0 bases, J lost 3 bases, and 20 bases lay in between. The CDR3 region has the DNA TGTGCCAGCAGCTTAGCTCCACTGTTGGGGGCGACGGACACTGAAGCTTTCTTT. Its protein product is CASSLAPLLGATDTEAFF. The variable domain in full, completed from reference TRBV7-9 and TRBJ1-1, reads DTGVSQNPRHKITKRGQNVTFRCDPISEHNRLYWYRQTLGQGPEFLTYFQNEAQLEKSRLLSDRFSAERPKGSFSTLEIQRTEQGDSAMYLCASSLAPLLGATDTEAFFGQGTRLTVV.

The table lists this clone with a count of one. The gene calls are TRBV4-1 and TRBJ2-1; a possible D gene is TRBD1 (6 bases). Germline values: CDR1 MGHRA, CDR2 YSYEKL. This CDR3 has 13 residues. Trimming took off 5 bases at V and 7 bases at J, with 12 bases between the two ends. CDR3 protein: CASSWTAANEQFF. The CDR3 nucleotides read TGCGCCAGCAGCTGGACAGCAGCTAATGAGCAGTTCTTC.

V is TRBV7-9 and J is TRBJ2-7; the D gene is possibly TRBD1 (6 bases). V shed 5 bases and J shed 5 bases, with 13 bases lying between them. The CDR3 spans 13 residues. Germline V gives CDR1 SEHNR, CDR2 FQNEAQ (reference sequence). The CDR3 region has the DNA TGTGCCAGCAGCCCTACAGGGTGGGACGAGCAGTACTTC. Protein sequence: CASSPTGWDEQYF.

This clone has just one count. The V and J genes are TRBV10-1 and TRBJ2-7; 9 nucleotides align to TRBD1. The germline gives CDR1 WNHNN, CDR2 SYGVQD (reference sequence). V gave up 6 bases and J gave up 6 bases; unmatched junction bases: 9. This CDR3 is built from 14 residues. The CDR3 coding sequence is TGCGCCAGCAGCAACCGGGACAGGGCTGGCGAGCAGTACTTC. It encodes CASSNRDRAGEQYF.

V usage is TRBV19 and J usage is TRBJ1-2; TRBD1 is a possible D gene (5 bases). Deletions cut 3 bases from V and 7 bases from J, with 15 bases between. From germline, CDR1 is LNHDA and CDR2 SQIVND (reference sequence). This CDR3 is built from 14 residues. CDR3 nucleotides: TGTGCCAGTAGTATTCTGGTTTCGGGGACTGGCTACACCTTC. Its translation: CASSILVSGTGYTF.

The chain recombines TRBV11-2 with TRBJ2-3; 9 bases agree with TRBD2. Trimming removed 7 bases from V and 0 bases from J; junction bases left unmatched: 2. CDR1 SGHAT and CDR2 FQNNGV come from the germline V gene. The CDR3 contains 14 residues. The DNA of the CDR3 is TGTGCCAGCACTAGCGGGACTAGCACAGATACGCAGTATTTT. It is translated as CASTSGTSTDTQYF.

This chain links TRBV4-3 with TRBJ1-3; weak D call: TRBD1 (5 bases). Germline assignment: CDR1 LGHNA and CDR2 YSLEER. The V and J ends lost 3 bases and 0 bases respectively, with 12 bases between them. The CDR3 is 16 residues long. In nucleotides, the CDR3 is TGCGCCAGCAGCCAGAGTAGGGGCCACTCTGGAAACACCATATATTTT. This codes for CASSQSRGHSGNTIYF.

The chain employs TRBV19 and TRBJ1-1, with D hard to call. CDR3 length: 13 residues. Germline assignment: CDR1 LNHDA and CDR2 SQIVND (reference sequence). Trimming removed 5 bases at V and 1 base at J, with 8 bases between. The CDR3 sequence: CASSFLENTEAFF. CDR3 sequence (DNA): TGTGCCAGTAGTTTTTTAGAGAACACTGAAGCTTTCTTT.

The rearrangement links TRBV7-6 to TRBJ2-2, with D possibly matching TRBD2 (6 bases). Deletions cut 1 base from V and 4 bases from J, with 13 bases between. The CDR3 contains 16 residues. Germline V lookup: CDR1 SGHVS, CDR2 FNYEAQ. The CDR3 DNA sequence: TGTGCCAGCAGCTTAGTGGGCAGGAGGGCCACCGGGGAGCTGTTTTTT. As protein: CASSLVGRRATGELFF.